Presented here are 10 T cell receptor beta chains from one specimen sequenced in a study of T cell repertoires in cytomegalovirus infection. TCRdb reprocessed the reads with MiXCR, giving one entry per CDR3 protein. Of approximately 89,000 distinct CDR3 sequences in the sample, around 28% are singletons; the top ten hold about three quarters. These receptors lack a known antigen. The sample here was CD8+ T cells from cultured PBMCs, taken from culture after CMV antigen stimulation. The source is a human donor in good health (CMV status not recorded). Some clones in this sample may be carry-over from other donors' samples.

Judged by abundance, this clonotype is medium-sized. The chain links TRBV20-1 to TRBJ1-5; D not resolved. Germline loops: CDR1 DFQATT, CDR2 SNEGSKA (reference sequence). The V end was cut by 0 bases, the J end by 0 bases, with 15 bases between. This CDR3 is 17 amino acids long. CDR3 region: CSARDSGSEYSNQPQHF. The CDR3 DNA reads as TGCAGTGCTAGAGATAGCGGCAGCGAGTATAGCAATCAGCCCCAGCATTTT.

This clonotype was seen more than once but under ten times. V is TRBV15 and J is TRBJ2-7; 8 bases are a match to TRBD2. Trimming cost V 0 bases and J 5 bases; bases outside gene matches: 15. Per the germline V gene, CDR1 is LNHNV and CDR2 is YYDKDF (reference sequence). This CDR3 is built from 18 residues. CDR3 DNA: TGTGCCACCAGCAGAGAATACGGGGGGGCCTCTATCCTACACGAGCAGTACTTC. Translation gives CATSREYGGASILHEQYF. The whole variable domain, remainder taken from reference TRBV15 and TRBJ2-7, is DAMVIQNPRYQVTQFGKPVTLSCSQTLNHNVMYWYQQKSSQAPKLLFHYYDKDFNNEADTPDNFQSRRPNTSFCFLDIRSPGLGDTAMYLCATSREYGGASILHEQYFGPGTRLTVT.

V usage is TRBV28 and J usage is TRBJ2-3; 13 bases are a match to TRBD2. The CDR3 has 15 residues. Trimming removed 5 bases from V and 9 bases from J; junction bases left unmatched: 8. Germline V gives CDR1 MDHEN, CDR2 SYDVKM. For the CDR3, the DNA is TGTGCCAGCAGTCGGACTAGCGGGGGCATTGAAACGCAGTATTTT. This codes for CASSRTSGGIETQYF.

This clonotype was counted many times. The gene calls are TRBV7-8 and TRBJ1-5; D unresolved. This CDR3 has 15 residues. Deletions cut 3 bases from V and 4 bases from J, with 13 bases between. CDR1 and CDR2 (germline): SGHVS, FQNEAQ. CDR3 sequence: CASSLESGKNQPQHF. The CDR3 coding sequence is TGTGCCAGCAGCTTGGAATCGGGGAAAAATCAGCCCCAGCATTTT.

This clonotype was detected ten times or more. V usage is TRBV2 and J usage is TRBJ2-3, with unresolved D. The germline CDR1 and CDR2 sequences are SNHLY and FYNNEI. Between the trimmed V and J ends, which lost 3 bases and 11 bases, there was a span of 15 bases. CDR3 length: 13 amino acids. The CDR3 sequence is CASSESALYEQYF. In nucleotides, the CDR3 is TGTGCCAGCAGTGAGTCAGCACTTTACGAGCAGTATTTT.

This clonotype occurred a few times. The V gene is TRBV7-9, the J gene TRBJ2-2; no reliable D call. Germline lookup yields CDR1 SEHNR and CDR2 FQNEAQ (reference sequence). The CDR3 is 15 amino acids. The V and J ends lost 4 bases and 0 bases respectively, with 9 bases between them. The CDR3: CASSSFKANTGELFF. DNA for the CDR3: TGTGCCAGCAGCTCCTTTAAGGCGAACACCGGGGAGCTGTTTTTT. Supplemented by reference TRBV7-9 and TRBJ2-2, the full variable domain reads DTGVSQNPRHKITKRGQNVTFRCDPISEHNRLYWYRQTLGQGPEFLTYFQNEAQLEKSRLLSDRFSAERPKGSFSTLEIQRTEQGDSAMYLCASSSFKANTGELFFGEGSRLTVL.

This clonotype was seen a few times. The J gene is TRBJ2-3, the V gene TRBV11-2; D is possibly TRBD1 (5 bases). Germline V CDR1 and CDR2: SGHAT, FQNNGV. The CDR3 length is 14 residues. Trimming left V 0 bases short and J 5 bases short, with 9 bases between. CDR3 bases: TGTGCCAGCAGCTTAGATGGCAGGGTAGATACGCAGTATTTT. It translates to CASSLDGRVDTQYF.

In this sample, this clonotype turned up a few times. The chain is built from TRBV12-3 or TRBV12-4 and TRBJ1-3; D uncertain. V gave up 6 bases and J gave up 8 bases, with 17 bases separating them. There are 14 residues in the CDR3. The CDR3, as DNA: TGTGCCAGCAGCCCCTCCCCTGTGGTGGACACCATATATTTT. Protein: CASSPSPVVDTIYF.

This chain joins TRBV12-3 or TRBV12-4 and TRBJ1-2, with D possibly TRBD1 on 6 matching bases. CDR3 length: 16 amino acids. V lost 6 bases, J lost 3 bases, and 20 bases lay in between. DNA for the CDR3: TGTGCCAGCAGCCCCATAAGGGGGGCGGGTGACTATGGCTACACCTTC. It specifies CASSPIRGAGDYGYTF.

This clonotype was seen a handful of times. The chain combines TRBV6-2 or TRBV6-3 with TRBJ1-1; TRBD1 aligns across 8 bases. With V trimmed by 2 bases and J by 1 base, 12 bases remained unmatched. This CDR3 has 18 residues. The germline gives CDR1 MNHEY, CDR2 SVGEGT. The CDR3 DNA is TGTGCCAGCAGTTACCTCTCAGGGGGCGTTCATCGGAACACTGAAGCTTTCTTT. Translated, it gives CASSYLSGGVHRNTEAFF.